These T cell receptor beta chains were read from a single sample in a study of blood T cell repertoires in COVID-19. The protocol was immunoSEQ multiplex PCR, while the TCRdb copy is restricted to in-frame clones and leaves out a portion. The sample has fewer than 500,000 clones; 75% to 90% are singletons. Sequenced material: peripheral blood. These receptors came from a woman in her 30s with active or convalescent COVID-19. The CDR3 runs from the conserved cysteine through the conserved F or W. Fields, in order: D gene, V gene, clone size, J gene, CDR3 DNA, CDR3 protein. D genes are given only for firm matches. A clone size is listed for some rows: how often the clone was seen (once, few, many), or a class if it is expanded.

-	TRBV6-5	-	TRBJ2-3	TGTGCCAGCGCGGAGGGTTTGGGGACGCAGTATTTT	CASAEGLGTQYF
TRBD1	TRBV6-1	-	TRBJ2-2	TGTGCCAGCAGTGAAGGGACAGGGAACACCGGGGAGCTGTTTTTT	CASSEGTGNTGELFF
TRBD1	TRBV28	-	TRBJ1-1	TGTGCCAGCAGTCTACCCGGACAGGGACCAGAAGCTTTCTTT	CASSLPGQGPEAFF
-	TRBV7-9	-	TRBJ1-5	TGTGCCAGCAGCGGACAGTTTGGTAATCAGCCCCAGCATTTT	CASSGQFGNQPQHF
-	TRBV28	once	TRBJ2-7	TGTGCCAGCAGTAATCAGGGCACGACCTACGAGCAGTACTTC	CASSNQGTTYEQYF
TRBD1	TRBV27	-	TRBJ1-2	TGTGCCAGCAGTTTAATGGCAGGGGGCGTCTATGGCTACACCTTC	CASSLMAGGVYGYTF
TRBD2	TRBV19	-	TRBJ2-7	TGTGCCAGTAACAACGCCGGGACTAGCTCCTACGAGCAGTACTTC	CASNNAGTSSYEQYF
-	TRBV2	-	TRBJ1-1	TGTGCCAGCAGTAGGGGCGGCACTGAAGCTTTCTTT	CASSRGGTEAFF
-	TRBV10-3	few	TRBJ2-7	TGTGCCATCAGTGAGGGGGAGGGGGGCGCCCCCTACGAGCAGTACTTC	CAISEGEGGAPYEQYF
-	TRBV5-1	-	TRBJ1-1	TGCGCCAGCAGCTCGGTCCAGGGGTTAACTGAAGCTTTCTTT	CASSSVQGLTEAFF
-	TRBV7-6	-	TRBJ1-5	TGTGCCAGCAGCTTAGCCTCAGGGGACAACAATCAGCCCCAGCATTTT	CASSLASGDNNQPQHF
-	TRBV2	-	TRBJ1-1	TGTGCCACTCTCGAGGAGGGAGGTCCTGAAGCTTTCTTT	CATLEEGGPEAFF
-	TRBV5-1	-	TRBJ1-1	TGCGCCAGCAGCAGCGGCGCTGAAGCTTTCTTT	CASSSGAEAFF
-	TRBV18	-	TRBJ1-4	TGTGCCAGCTCACCAGATTGGGCTCTCGGTGAAAAACTGTTTTTT	CASSPDWALGEKLFF